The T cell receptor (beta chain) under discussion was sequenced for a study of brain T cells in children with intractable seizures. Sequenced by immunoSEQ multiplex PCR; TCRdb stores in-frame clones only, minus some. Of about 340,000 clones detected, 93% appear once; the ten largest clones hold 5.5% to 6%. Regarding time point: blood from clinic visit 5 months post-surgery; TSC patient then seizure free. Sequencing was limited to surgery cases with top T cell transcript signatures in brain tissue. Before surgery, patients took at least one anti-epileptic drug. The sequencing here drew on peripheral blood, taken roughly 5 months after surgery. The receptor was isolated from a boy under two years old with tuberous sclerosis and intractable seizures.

This CDR3 is CASSYYQGYQPQHF. The CDR3 nucleotides read TGTGCCAGCAGTTACTATCAGGGTTATCAGCCCCAGCATTTT. This sequence joins TRBV6-5 and TRBJ1-5; perhaps TRBD1 as D (5 bases). CDR1 and CDR2 from the germline V gene are MNHEY and SVGAGI. The CDR3 spans 14 residues. Trimming removed 1 base at V and 5 bases at J, with 9 bases between.